A single sample is the source of the 26 T cell receptor beta chains below, sequenced in a study of T cell responses to AZD1222 COVID-19 vaccine. This table comes from immunoSEQ multiplex PCR, and its TCRdb copy is limited to in-frame clones, with some not included. The sample has roughly 100,000 clones, around 83% seen once. The sample here was peripheral blood, taken on day 0 of AZD1222 vaccination. The receptors were gathered from an adult in good health.

This chain connects TRBV6-5 to TRBJ1-2; possibly TRBD1 for D (6 bases). Germline values: CDR1 MNHEY, CDR2 SVGAGI. There are 12 residues in the CDR3. The V and J ends lost 10 bases and 8 bases respectively, with 17 bases between them. CDR3 protein: CANQTGMGGYTF. The CDR3 DNA reads as TGTGCCAATCAAACAGGGATGGGGGGCTACACCTTC.

In this sample, this clone turned up once. This CDR3 is CASSSQGGRRDGYTF. The CDR3 coding sequence is TGTGCCAGCAGCTCCCAAGGGGGGCGTAGGGATGGCTACACCTTC. V and J are TRBV7-3 and TRBJ1-2, with a tentative D call TRBD1 (6 bases). The CDR3 length is 15 residues. Trimming removed 4 bases at V and 6 bases at J, with 18 bases between. CDR1 is SGHTA and CDR2 is FQGTGA in the germline V gene.

This chain uses TRBV4-3 with TRBJ2-2; 10 bases map to TRBD2. V shed 0 bases and J 4 bases; nucleotides not matched to a gene: 8. Looked up from germline, CDR1 is LGHNA and CDR2 is YSLEER. The CDR3 is 18 amino acids. CDR3 sequence: CASSQDRAGGPFTGELFF. The CDR3, as DNA: TGCGCCAGCAGCCAAGATCGAGCGGGAGGGCCGTTCACCGGGGAGCTGTTTTTT.

The V gene is TRBV19, the J gene TRBJ1-2; 8 bases line up with TRBD1. Germline values: CDR1 LNHDA, CDR2 SQIVND (reference sequence). The CDR3 runs to 15 residues. The junction had 14 bases not matched to a gene; V was cut back by 6 bases and J by 8 bases. This CDR3 is CASSRASGGSGGYTF. The CDR3 DNA is TGTGCCAGTAGCCGAGCGTCAGGGGGCTCTGGGGGCTACACCTTC.

The chain employs TRBV6-2 or TRBV6-3 and TRBJ1-2, with TRBD1 identical over 7 bases. Germline V lookup: CDR1 MNHEY, CDR2 SVGEGT. The CDR3 spans 16 residues. V lost 5 bases to trimming and J lost 4 bases; unmatched junction nucleotides: 13. CDR3 nucleotide sequence: TGTGCCAGCAGTACCCCTCGACAGGGATACACCTATGGCTACACCTTC. Translated, it gives CASSTPRQGYTYGYTF.

This clone occurred a few times. The V call is TRBV11-3, the J call TRBJ1-2; 7 positions agree with TRBD1. CDR1 is SGHNT, CDR2 YENEEA, per germline. This CDR3 has 17 residues. V lost 6 bases, J lost 3 bases, and 16 bases stayed unmatched. The CDR3 coding sequence is TGTGCCAGCAGGCTTGGACAGGTTCATGCGGTTGACTATGGCTACACCTTC. This encodes CASRLGQVHAVDYGYTF.

This clone was recorded only once. The chain uses TRBV7-9 and TRBJ1-2; tentative D call: TRBD1 (5 bases). Germline V gives CDR1 SEHNR, CDR2 FQNEAQ (reference sequence). V gave up 5 bases and J gave up 6 bases, with 22 bases separating them. This CDR3 comprises 16 residues. In nucleotides, the CDR3 is TGTGCCAGCAGCCCAAGCCCCGCAGGGACTCCCGATGGCTACACCTTC. It specifies CASSPSPAGTPDGYTF.

The V and J genes are TRBV5-1 and TRBJ2-7; D uncertain. Germline V gene data show CDR1 as SGHRS and CDR2 as YFSETQ. Trimming took 2 bases from V and 0 from J, leaving 3 bases between them. The CDR3 totals 12 residues. In DNA form, the CDR3 reads TGCGCCAGCAGCTTTAACTCCTACGAGCAGTACTTC. Translating it yields CASSFNSYEQYF.

The J gene is TRBJ2-1, the V gene TRBV7-6; 10 bases agree with TRBD2. This CDR3 has 17 amino acids. CDR1 is SGHVS, CDR2 FNYEAQ, per germline. V trimming: 0 bases; J trimming: 8 bases; junction bases outside the gene matches: 10. The CDR3 is CASSLALASGSSHEQFF. CDR3 nucleotide sequence: TGTGCCAGCAGCTTAGCGCTAGCTAGCGGGAGTTCTCATGAGCAGTTCTTC.

This sequence joins TRBV7-3 and TRBJ2-3; 9 positions agree with TRBD2. The CDR3 has 15 amino acids. The germline V gene has CDR1 SGHTA and CDR2 FQGTGA. Losses at the gene ends were 2 bases for V and 4 bases for J; bases not matched to a gene: 4. This CDR3 is CASSLEGTSPDTQYF. DNA of the CDR3: TGTGCCAGCAGCTTAGAGGGGACTAGCCCAGATACGCAGTATTTT.

The chain has TRBV29-1 and TRBJ1-2; 9 bases match TRBD1. CDR3 length equals 15 residues. With 3 bases clipped from V and 6 bases from J, the junction kept 11 bases outside the gene matches. Germline V gene lookup returns CDR1 SQVTM and CDR2 ANQGSEA. CDR3 sequence: CSVEAGTGPPDGYTF. The CDR3 DNA reads as TGCAGCGTTGAGGCCGGGACAGGGCCCCCGGATGGCTACACCTTC.

The chain carries TRBV7-2 and TRBJ1-2; tentative D call: TRBD1 (6 bases). The germline gives CDR1 SGHTA, CDR2 FQGNSA. The CDR3 consists of 13 residues. Deletions cut 5 bases from V and 8 bases from J, with 15 bases between. The CDR3 coding sequence is TGTGCCAGCAGCGAGGGACACCCGGGAGGCTACACCTTC. Translating gives CASSEGHPGGYTF.

V gene TRBV7-9 combines with J gene TRBJ1-5; 9 nucleotides align to TRBD1. This CDR3 region has 15 residues. CDR1 SEHNR and CDR2 FQNEAQ come from the germline V gene (reference sequence). With 3 bases clipped from V and 3 bases from J, the junction kept 3 bases outside the gene matches. The CDR3: CASSLGQGVNQPQHF. The CDR3 region has the DNA TGTGCCAGCAGCTTGGGACAGGGCGTCAATCAGCCCCAGCATTTT.

This clone came up once. The chain joins TRBV7-8 to TRBJ2-5, with D perhaps matching TRBD1 or TRBD2 (5 bases each). The CDR3 is 17 residues long. CDR1 SGHVS and CDR2 FQNEAQ come from the germline V gene. The germline V and J ends were trimmed by 5 bases and 2 bases, with 21 bases remaining between them. CDR3 sequence reads: CASSATRRWDPQETQYF. CDR3 sequence (DNA): TGTGCCAGCAGCGCAACCCGTCGGTGGGACCCACAAGAGACCCAGTACTTC.

The V gene is TRBV7-2, the J gene TRBJ2-4, with 7 bases aligning to TRBD1. V trimming: 5 bases; J trimming: 6 bases; junction bases outside the gene matches: 4. The CDR3 spans 13 residues. Per the germline V gene, CDR1 is SGHTA and CDR2 is FQGNSA. The CDR3 sequence is CASSRDSVNIQYF. CDR3 DNA: TGTGCCAGCAGCCGGGACAGCGTAAACATTCAGTACTTC. The variable domain in full, with the rest retrieved from reference TRBV7-2 and TRBJ2-4, is GAGVSQSPSNKVTEKGKDVELRCDPISGHTALYWYRQSLGQGLEFLIYFQGNSAPDKSGLPSDRFSAERTGGSVSTLTIQRTQQEDSAVYLCASSRDSVNIQYFGAGTRLSVL.

This rearrangement joins TRBV27 to TRBJ1-4; D is ambiguous. V lost 4 bases, J lost 4 bases, and 10 bases lay in between. CDR1 and CDR2 from the germline V gene are MNHEY and SMNVEV (reference sequence). The CDR3 loop spans 14 amino acids. The CDR3 sequence: CASSSQINNEKLFF. CDR3 in DNA: TGTGCCAGCAGTTCGCAGATTAATAATGAAAAACTGTTTTTT.

The rearrangement joins TRBV7-3 to TRBJ2-2, with D maybe TRBD1 (6 bases). Germline V gene sequence: CDR1 SGHTA, CDR2 FQGTGA. CDR3 length equals 16 residues. Trimming shortened V by 4 bases and J by 4 bases, and 16 bases separated the two germline ends. Written as DNA, the CDR3 is TGTGCCAGCAGCTCCACAGGGCCCTCGGGCACCGGGGAGCTGTTTTTT. This sequence encodes CASSSTGPSGTGELFF.

The CDR3 bases are TGTGCCTGGAGTGTATGGGAGAATTCCGGGACAGGAGACACTGAAGCTTTCTTT. Translating gives CAWSVWENSGTGDTEAFF. This chain links TRBV30 with TRBJ1-1, with 8 bases aligning to TRBD1. V lost 0 bases, J lost 3 bases, and 15 bases stayed unmatched. This CDR3 is 18 amino acids long. Germline CDR1 reads GTSNPN; CDR2 reads SVGIG (reference sequence).

The rearrangement uses TRBV6-5 and TRBJ1-1; D call uncertain. Germline-derived CDR1 and CDR2 are MNHEY and SVGAGI. CDR3 length equals 13 residues. Between the trimmed V and J ends, which lost 2 bases and 1 base, there was a span of 5 bases. CDR3 coding DNA: TGTGCCAGCAGTTACGGTAGGAACACTGAAGCTTTCTTT. Translated: CASSYGRNTEAFF.

The DNA for the CDR3 is TGTGCCAGCAGCTTGGGGGAGTGGTCCTACGAGCAGTACTTC. It codes for CASSLGEWSYEQYF. The chain joins TRBV11-1 to TRBJ2-7, with D possibly being TRBD1 or TRBD2 (5 bases each). V was shortened by 3 bases and J by 1 base, with 10 bases between the two germline ends. The CDR3 has 14 amino acids. Germline-derived CDR1 and CDR2 are SGHAT and FQDESV (reference sequence).

CDR3 protein: CASSLRTYLGNIQYF. The CDR3 DNA reads TGTGCCAGCAGCCTGAGGACATACCTGGGAAACATTCAGTACTTC. The chain couples TRBV5-6 to TRBJ2-4; D perhaps matches TRBD1 (5 bases). Trimming removed 4 bases from V and 6 bases from J, with 17 bases in between. The CDR3 runs to 15 residues. Germline assignment: CDR1 SGHDT and CDR2 YYEEEE.

The chain links TRBV6-5 to TRBJ1-1, with D possibly matching TRBD1 (5 bases). Germline V gene data show CDR1 as MNHEY and CDR2 as SVGAGI. The CDR3 has 14 residues. V lost 2 bases, J lost 2 bases, and 9 bases lay in between. The CDR3 sequence is CASSYIGDNTEAFF. For the CDR3, the DNA is TGTGCCAGCAGTTACATAGGGGATAACACTGAAGCTTTCTTT.

The V gene is TRBV25-1, the J gene TRBJ2-3; D is possibly TRBD1 (6 bases). CDR1 is MGHDK, CDR2 SYGVNS, per germline. The length of the CDR3 is 14 residues. The germline V and J ends were trimmed by 2 bases and 4 bases, with 10 bases remaining between them. CDR3 region: CASSEIGGPDTQYF. The CDR3 nucleotides read TGTGCCAGCAGTGAAATTGGGGGCCCAGATACGCAGTATTTT.

The rearrangement uses TRBV5-4 and TRBJ2-1; possibly TRBD1 for D (5 bases). V was pared by 5 bases and J by 8 bases, with 17 bases between. Germline loops: CDR1 SGHNT, CDR2 YYREEE (reference sequence). CDR3 size: 14 residues. The chain's CDR3 is CASSRRQGIDEQFF. DNA of the CDR3: TGTGCCAGCAGTCGCCGTCAGGGAATCGATGAGCAGTTCTTC.

This chain joins TRBV5-4 and TRBJ2-2, with TRBD2 matching 10 bases. The junction had 9 bases not matched to a gene; V was cut back by 1 base and J by 6 bases. Germline lookup yields CDR1 SGHNT and CDR2 YYREEE (reference sequence). The CDR3 spans 17 residues. The CDR3 spells CASSLTGTSVTSGELFF. CDR3 nucleotides: TGTGCCAGCAGCTTGACCGGGACTAGCGTAACTTCCGGGGAGCTGTTTTTT.

The chain joins TRBV27 to TRBJ1-4; a possible D gene is TRBD1 (5 bases). Germline CDR1 is MNHEY and CDR2 is SMNVEV (reference sequence). Trimming removed 0 bases from V and 7 bases from J, with 12 bases in between. There are 15 residues in the CDR3. The CDR3 bases are TGTGCCAGCAGTTTATCCCGTAGCAGGGCTGAAAAACTGTTTTTT. Translated, it gives CASSLSRSRAEKLFF.